A selection of T cell receptor beta chains follows, all from one sample in a study of cytomegalovirus exposure and HLA in healthy donors. Data came from immunoSEQ multiplex PCR; TCRdb stores just in-frame clones and leaves some out. The sample includes around 200,000 clones, around 80% of them seen just once. The sequencing input was PBMCs. Source of these receptors: a woman aged 55-69 years in good health and CMV-seropositive. Both conserved end residues are part of each CDR3.

TRBJ2-3	TRBV2	CASSRTQNTDTQYF
TRBJ1-2	TRBV19	CASRKQGSNYGYTF
TRBJ2-4	TRBV4-3	CASSQDRTSGGLGYIQYF
TRBJ1-4	TRBV30	CAWSFTRGQGEKLFF
TRBJ2-1	TRBV5-1	CASSPGLDVNEQFF
TRBJ2-5	TRBV10-3	CAISEGNRETQYF
TRBJ1-4	TRBV28	CASRRIQTGTEKLFF
TRBJ2-3	TRBV6-4	CASSEAGGTDTQYF
TRBJ1-1	TRBV29-1	CSVRRDRGDTEAFF
TRBJ2-5	TRBV5-1	CASSSLAGEETQYF
TRBJ2-7	TRBV10-3	CAISESRLAGGSYEQYF
TRBJ2-2	TRBV7-6	CASSLGQLAAGELFF
TRBJ1-5	TRBV11-2	CASSLDGDQPQHF
TRBJ1-1	TRBV29-1	CSVDGQGGITEAFF
TRBJ1-4	TRBV5-1	CASSWRTGGEKLFF
TRBJ1-2	TRBV7-3	CASSGGRAVNYGYTF
TRBJ1-1	TRBV19	CASSTLNLDRGKVAFF
TRBJ2-5	TRBV6-5	CASSPQASGLKTQYF
TRBJ1-1	TRBV5-6	CASSWGQGNTEAFF
TRBJ2-3	TRBV7-9	CASSWGGLAGKRRADTQYF
TRBJ1-4	TRBV6-1	CASSEALTGGGVF
TRBJ2-3	TRBV30	CAWSLSRTDTQYF
TRBJ2-7	TRBV5-1	CASSLVAGPTYEQYF
TRBJ1-1	TRBV7-3	CASSLLGGQGHSRNTEAFF
TRBJ1-1	TRBV7-2	CASSLDGIQAFF
.	TRBV5-1	CASSWDRSYEQYF
TRBJ2-3	TRBV5-1	CASSLGGGPTDTQYF
TRBJ2-7	TRBV28	CASSLITGQYEQYF
TRBJ1-5	TRBV7-9	CASSDPGNTQPQHF
TRBJ1-5	TRBV21-1	CASSHPGTGRLIAQHF
TRBJ2-1	TRBV28	CASSSGQSSYNEQFF
TRBJ2-2	TRBV18	CASSPRSGNTGELFF
TRBJ1-5	TRBV27	CASSLSSGVPQHF
TRBJ1-1	TRBV6-6	CASTWGVGTEAFF
TRBJ2-7	TRBV14	CASSQDGWQYF
TRBJ2-5	TRBV5-8	CASSLVPSGTQYF
TRBJ2-3	TRBV11-2	CASSDLLGDTQYF
.	TRBV28	CASSTDYEQYF
TRBJ2-7	TRBV5-1	CASGPQTGTYEQYF
TRBJ2-1	TRBV7-2	CASSLVGTSGGYNEQFF
TRBJ1-1	TRBV2	CASRDRGRGTEAFF
TRBJ1-5	TRBV19	CATQTPNQPQHF
TRBJ2-3	TRBV4-2	CASSLTGASTDTQYF